This T cell receptor beta chain was retrieved from a study of breast tumors, draining lymph nodes, adjacent tissues. Points on this clonotype: Its antigen is undetermined. Since a much larger clone is just one base distant, this may be a read error.

Samples came from axillary lymph nodes draining the breast cancer. The study's findings and limits: Data only fit, rather than demonstrated, lymph node origin of most tumor T cells.

TCRdb itself ran the multiplex PCR reads through MiXCR, one entry per CDR3 protein. The sample holds around 230,000 distinct CDR3 sequences, under 35% seen once. The sample was axillary lymph node tissue. The TCR sequence derives from a female donor with breast cancer. Some clones in this sample may be carry-over from other donors' samples.

CDR3 coding DNA: TGTGCCAGCAGTTACCTCGGGACAAGGGTAAATTATTCACCCCTCCACTTT. Amino acid sequence: CASSYLGTRVNYSPLHF. The rearrangement joins TRBV6-5 to TRBJ1-6; D is perhaps TRBD1 (6 bases). The germline V and J ends were trimmed by 2 bases and 8 bases, with 19 bases remaining between them. The CDR3 totals 17 residues. Germline assignment: CDR1 MNHEY and CDR2 SVGAGI.